Listed below are T cell receptor beta chains from one sample, sequenced in a study of blood T cells in healthy people across ages. A single record per CDR3 protein comes from TCRdb applying MiXCR to the 5' RACE reads. This table holds nearly 800,000 distinct CDR3 sequences, around 50% found once. The source material was blood. The receptors originated from a man aged 40-49 years in good health. The CDR3 runs from the conserved cysteine through the conserved F or W. A D gene is named only where the DNA matches it firmly. Some rows mark clone size as missing; the rest say once, few, many or name a class of expanded clone.

cdr3_length	d_call	v_call	clone_size	j_call	cdr3_aa	cdr3_nt
15	.	TRBV9	.	TRBJ1-2	CASSVGLGEPYGYTF	TGTGCCAGCAGCGTAGGTCTAGGAGAACCCTATGGCTACACCTTC
17	.	TRBV7-6	once	TRBJ2-7	CASSLVGGLARDYEQYF	TGTGCCAGCAGCTTAGTCGGCGGGCTAGCGAGAGACTACGAGCAGTACTTC
19	TRBD2	TRBV7-8	.	TRBJ2-3	CASSSKGPGGRPFSDTQYF	TGTGCCAGCAGCTCGAAGGGCCCGGGAGGGCGACCTTTTTCAGATACGCAGTATTTT
15	TRBD2	TRBV29-1	.	TRBJ2-2	CSVAREGRGTGELFF	TGCAGCGTTGCCCGGGAGGGCCGGGGGACCGGGGAGCTGTTTTTT
17	TRBD1	TRBV24-1	.	TRBJ2-1	CATRDKPGTGPYNEQFF	TGTGCCACCAGGGACAAACCCGGGACAGGTCCCTACAATGAGCAGTTCTTC
15	.	TRBV15	.	TRBJ2-1	CATSRTDSSYNEQFF	TGTGCCACCAGCAGGACGGATAGCTCCTACAATGAGCAGTTCTTC
13	.	TRBV3-1	.	TRBJ2-1	CASAWGLNNEQFF	TGTGCCAGCGCCTGGGGGCTAAACAATGAGCAGTTCTTC
13	.	TRBV2	.	TRBJ2-5	CASGNPSLREQYF	TGTGCCAGCGGGAACCCGTCCCTTCGAGAGCAGTACTTC
21	TRBD2	TRBV6-5	.	TRBJ2-1	CASSYSIRRKGPLAGEGEQFF	TGTGCCAGCAGTTACTCGATAAGGAGAAAAGGCCCACTAGCGGGAGAAGGTGAGCAGTTCTTC
15	TRBD1	TRBV28	once	TRBJ1-2	CASSLSGQGAKGYTF	TGTGCCAGCAGTTTGTCGGGACAGGGGGCAAAAGGCTACACCTTC
15	.	TRBV4-3	.	TRBJ2-7	CASSQDGSLTYEQYF	TGCGCCAGCAGCCAAGATGGTAGTCTCACCTACGAGCAGTACTTC
17	TRBD2	TRBV5-1	.	TRBJ2-7	CASSSKMRTSFLDEQYF	TGCGCCAGCAGCTCTAAAATGCGGACTAGCTTTTTGGATGAGCAGTACTTC
15	.	TRBV4-1	.	TRBJ1-2	CASSQDRNSQYGYTF	TGCGCCAGCAGCCAAGATCGCAACTCCCAGTATGGCTACACCTTC
15	TRBD1	TRBV7-3	few	TRBJ2-5	CASSKQGRGQETQYF	TGTGCCAGCAGCAAACAGGGGAGAGGCCAAGAGACCCAGTACTTC
16	.	TRBV29-1	.	TRBJ2-6	CSVEGHSRSGANVLTF	TGCAGCGTTGAGGGACACAGCCGCTCTGGGGCCAACGTCCTGACTTTC
14	.	TRBV3-1	.	TRBJ1-5	CASSQDGSGQPQHF	TGTGCCAGCAGCCAAGATGGAAGTGGGCAGCCCCAGCATTTT
14	TRBD2	TRBV9	.	TRBJ2-3	CASSVASGSDTQYF	TGTGCCAGCAGCGTAGCTAGCGGGAGCGATACGCAGTATTTT
10	.	TRBV20-1	.	TRBJ2-5	CSTGVETQYF	TGCAGTACGGGGGTGGAGACCCAGTACTTC
13	.	TRBV28	.	TRBJ2-5	CASSGQREETQYF	TGTGCCAGCAGTGGGCAGCGGGAAGAGACCCAGTACTTC